This T cell receptor beta chain was obtained from a study of OX40 agonist ivuxolimab in advanced cancers. The length of the CDR3 is 15 residues. J was trimmed by 2 bases and V by 1 base; bases with no gene match: 5. Germline assignment: CDR1 SGHRS and CDR2 YFSETQ. Using immunoSEQ multiplex PCR, the repertoire was profiled, and TCRdb retains in-frame clones only, with some absent. Of approximately 64,000 clones listed, about 82% were seen once; the top ten hold 3.7%. The receptor was derived from an adult with an advanced solid tumor such as melanoma, head and neck, liver or kidney cancer. The source material was CD4+ or CD8+ T cells sorted from blood, sampled in a trial of the OX40 agonist ivuxolimab. The rearrangement uses TRBV5-1 and TRBJ2-7; TRBD2 aligns across 8 bases. CDR3 DNA: TGCGCCAGCAGCTTGCACGGAGCGGGAGCCTACGAGCAGTACTTC. Protein: CASSLHGAGAYEQYF.